What follows describes a single T cell receptor (beta chain). Its antigen remains unidentified. This CDR3 comprises 15 residues. With 4 bases removed from V and 5 bases from J, the gap between germline ends came to 17 bases. Germline V lookup: CDR1 MDHEN, CDR2 SYDVKM. This record comes from a study of shared clonotypes between healthy human individuals. This table comes from immunoSEQ multiplex PCR, and its TCRdb copy is limited to in-frame clones, with some not included. The sample has about 600,000 clones, about 96% seen once; the top ten hold 0.045% to 0.06%. Whole-study findings and limits: With few donors, the genetic and exposure-history diversity represented was limited. Inspection by rarefaction showed sorted-subset sequencing to be incomplete despite large depth.

V usage is TRBV28 and J usage is TRBJ2-5, with D possibly TRBD1 on 8 matching bases. Sequenced material: naive CD4+ T cells sorted from blood. Documented subset: CD45RA+ positively selected. This sequence originates from a woman under 40 in good health. CDR3 sequence: CASSWTGRGLETQYF. The CDR3 DNA is TGTGCCAGCAGTTGGACAGGGAGGGGGTTGGAGACCCAGTACTTC.